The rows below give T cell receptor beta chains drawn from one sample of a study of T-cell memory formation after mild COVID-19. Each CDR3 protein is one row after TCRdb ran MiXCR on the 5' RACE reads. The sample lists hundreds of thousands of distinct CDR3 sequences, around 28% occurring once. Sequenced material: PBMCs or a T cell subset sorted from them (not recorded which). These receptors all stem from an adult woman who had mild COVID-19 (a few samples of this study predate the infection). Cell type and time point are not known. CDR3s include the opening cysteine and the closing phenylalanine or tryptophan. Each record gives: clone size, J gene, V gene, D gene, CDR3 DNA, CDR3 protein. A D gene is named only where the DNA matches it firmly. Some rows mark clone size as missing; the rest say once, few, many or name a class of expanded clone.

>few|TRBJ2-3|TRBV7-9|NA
TGTGCCAGCAGCTTGTCAGACACAGATACGCAGTATTTT
CASSLSDTDTQYF
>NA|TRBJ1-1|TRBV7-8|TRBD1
TGTGCCAGCAGCTTTACGGACAGGGGAAACACTGAAGCTTTCTTT
CASSFTDRGNTEAFF
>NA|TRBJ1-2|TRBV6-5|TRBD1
TGTGCCAGCAGTTCACCAGACAGGGTGGGCGGCTACACCTTC
CASSSPDRVGGYTF
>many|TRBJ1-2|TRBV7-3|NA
TGTGCCAGCAGCTCCCTGGGGGGAACGAGAGTCTATGGCTACACCTTC
CASSSLGGTRVYGYTF
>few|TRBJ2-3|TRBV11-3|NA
TGTGCCAGCAGCTTAACTGGATACTCCACAGATACGCAGTATTTT
CASSLTGYSTDTQYF
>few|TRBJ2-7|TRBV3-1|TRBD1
TGTGCCAGCAGCCAAGACCGGGACAGGGGAGTCCACGAGCAGTACTTC
CASSQDRDRGVHEQYF
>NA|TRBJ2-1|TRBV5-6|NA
TGTGCCAGCAGCTACAGCCTTGAGCAGTTCTTC
CASSYSLEQFF
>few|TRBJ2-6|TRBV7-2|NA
TGTGCCAGCAGCTTATGGCCTCTCGGCTCTGGGGCCAACGTCCTGACTTTC
CASSLWPLGSGANVLTF
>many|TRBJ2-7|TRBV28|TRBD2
TGTGCCAGCAGTCTCAGCGGGATAAAGGCCGAGCAGTACTTC
CASSLSGIKAEQYF
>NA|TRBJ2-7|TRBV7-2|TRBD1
TGTGCCAGCAGCCTACAAGGACAGGGGGCAGCAGACGAGCAGTACTTC
CASSLQGQGAADEQYF
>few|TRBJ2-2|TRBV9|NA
TGTGCCAGCAGCGTTAACTGGAACACCGGGGAGCTGTTTTTT
CASSVNWNTGELFF
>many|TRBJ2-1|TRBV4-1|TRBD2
TGCGCCAGCAGCCAAGACGTGTTGGGGGGGAATGAGCAGTTCTTC
CASSQDVLGGNEQFF
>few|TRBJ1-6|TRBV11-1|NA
TGTGCCAGCAGCCTTGGACAATTAGGGAATTCACCCCTCCACTTT
CASSLGQLGNSPLHF
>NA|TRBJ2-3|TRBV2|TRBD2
TGTGCCAGCGCCCGCCGGGGGGGCCCAGATACGCAGTATTTT
CASARRGGPDTQYF
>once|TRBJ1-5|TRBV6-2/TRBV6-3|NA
TGTGCCAGCAGCCTGACAGAAAATCAGCCCCAGCATTTT
CASSLTENQPQHF
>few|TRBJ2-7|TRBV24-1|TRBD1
TGTGCCACCAGTGATCCCGGACAGGGCTACGAGCAGTACTTC
CATSDPGQGYEQYF
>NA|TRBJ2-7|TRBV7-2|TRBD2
TGTGCCAGCAGCCAAAGCTTAGCGGGAGGGCCATCCGAGCAGTACTTC
CASSQSLAGGPSEQYF
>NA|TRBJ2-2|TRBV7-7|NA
TGTGCCAAAGTTTTGCCGGACGGGGAGCTGTTTTTT
CAKVLPDGELFF
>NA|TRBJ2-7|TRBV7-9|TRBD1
TGTGCCAGCGGACAGGGGGCATACGAGCAGTACTTC
CASGQGAYEQYF
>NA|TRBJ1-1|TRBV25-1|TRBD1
TGTGCCAGCCTAGACAGGGTGAACACTGAAGCTTTCTTT
CASLDRVNTEAFF
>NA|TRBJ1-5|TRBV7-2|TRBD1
TGTGCCAGCAGCGGGGACAGGGTGAGCAATCAGCCCCAGCATTTT
CASSGDRVSNQPQHF
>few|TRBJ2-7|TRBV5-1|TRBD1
TGCGCCAGCAGCCCGGATCTCATCGGGACAGTTTTGCCCTACGAGCAGTACTTC
CASSPDLIGTVLPYEQYF
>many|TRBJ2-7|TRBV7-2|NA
TGTGCCAGCAGCTTCGGGGCGCTCTACGAGCAGTACTTC
CASSFGALYEQYF
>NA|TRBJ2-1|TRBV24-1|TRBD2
TGTGCCACCAGTGATACGAGACTAGCCCGTGAGCAGTTCTTC
CATSDTRLAREQFF
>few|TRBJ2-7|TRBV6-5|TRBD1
TGTGCCACCGTTCCTGGACAGGGGTTAAACTACGAGCAGTACTTC
CATVPGQGLNYEQYF
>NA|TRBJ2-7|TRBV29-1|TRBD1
TGCAGCGTTGAAGGGCGGTGGGGGGACAGGCCTTACGAGCAGTACTTC
CSVEGRWGDRPYEQYF
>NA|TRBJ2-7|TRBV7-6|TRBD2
TGTGCCAGCAGTGGGACTAGCGGGAGTGGAGGGTCTTACGAGCAGTACTTC
CASSGTSGSGGSYEQYF
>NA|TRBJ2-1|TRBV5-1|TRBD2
TGCGCCAGCAGCGCGGGACTAGCGGGCCCCTGGGATGAGCAGTTCTTC
CASSAGLAGPWDEQFF
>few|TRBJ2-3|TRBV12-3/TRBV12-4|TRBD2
TGTGCCAGCAGGTCCCGGGGGGGGGGTACGGATACGCAGTATTTT
CASRSRGGGTDTQYF
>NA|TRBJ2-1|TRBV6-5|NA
TGTGCCAGCGGCGACTTGTACAATGAGCAGTTCTTC
CASGDLYNEQFF
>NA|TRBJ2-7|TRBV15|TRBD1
TGTGCCACCAGCACTCGGGACAGGGGTTGGGACGAGCAGTACTTC
CATSTRDRGWDEQYF
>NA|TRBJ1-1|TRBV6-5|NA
TGTGCCAGCTTAGGGAGAGAAAACACTGAAGCTTTCTTT
CASLGRENTEAFF
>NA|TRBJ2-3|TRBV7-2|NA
TGTGCCAGCAGCTTACCCGTAGGTACGCAGTATTTT
CASSLPVGTQYF
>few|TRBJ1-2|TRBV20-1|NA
TGCAGTGCTAGAGTTGGACTGGGGAATGGCTACACCTTC
CSARVGLGNGYTF
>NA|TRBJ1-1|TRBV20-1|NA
TGCAGTGCTCCTAACAGGCTTTTGAACACTGAAGCTTTCTTT
CSAPNRLLNTEAFF
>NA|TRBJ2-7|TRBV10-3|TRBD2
TGTGCCACCAGGGGCGGTTCTAAGGCCGCTCTAGCGGGGGGTTTCTACGAGCAGTACTTC
CATRGGSKAALAGGFYEQYF
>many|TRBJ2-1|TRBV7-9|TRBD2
TGTGCCAGCAGCCGAACTAGCGGGGGTTACAATGAGCAGTTCTTC
CASSRTSGGYNEQFF
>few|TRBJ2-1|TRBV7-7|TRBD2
TGTGCTAGCAGCTCCGGGGAGGGCTCCTACAATGAGCAGTTCTTC
CASSSGEGSYNEQFF
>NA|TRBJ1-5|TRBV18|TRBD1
TGTGCCAGCTCGCAGGGGACAGGAGTAAATCAGCCCCAGCATTTT
CASSQGTGVNQPQHF
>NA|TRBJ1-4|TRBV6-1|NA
TGTGCCAGCAGAAGGTGGGAATTCAATGAAAAACTGTTTTTT
CASRRWEFNEKLFF
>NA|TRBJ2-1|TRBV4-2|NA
TGTGCCAGCAGCCAGGGGCCGGGCGTATACAATGAGCAGTTCTTC
CASSQGPGVYNEQFF
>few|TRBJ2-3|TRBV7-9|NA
TGTGCCAGCAGCTTACAGTCAGGGGCCACAGATACGCAGTATTTT
CASSLQSGATDTQYF
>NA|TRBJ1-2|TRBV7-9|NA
TGTGCCAGCAGCTTCCAGGGGATGTATGGCTACACCTTC
CASSFQGMYGYTF
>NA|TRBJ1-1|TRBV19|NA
TGTGCCAGTCGACTACACCAGGCGCCTGAAGCTTTCTTT
CASRLHQAPEAFF
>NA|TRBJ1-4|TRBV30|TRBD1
TGTGCCTGGAATTTCGGAGCAGGGGGCCGTGAAAAACTGTTTTTT
CAWNFGAGGREKLFF
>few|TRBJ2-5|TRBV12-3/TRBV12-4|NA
TGTGCCAGCAGACAGTGGGACGTAGAGACCCAGTACTTC
CASRQWDVETQYF
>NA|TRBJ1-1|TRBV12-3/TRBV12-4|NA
TGTGCCAGCAGTTTAGAGCAGAACAGAGGCACTGAAGCTTTCTTT
CASSLEQNRGTEAFF
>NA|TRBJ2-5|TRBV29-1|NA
TGCAGCGTTGCGGGGGTGGCTAGCAGACAACCGGGTGCCCAGTACTTC
CSVAGVASRQPGAQYF
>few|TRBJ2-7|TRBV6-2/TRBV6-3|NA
TGTGCCAGCAGGACCCGGGACCATGTGGAGCAGTACTTC
CASRTRDHVEQYF
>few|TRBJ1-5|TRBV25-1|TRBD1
TGTGCCAGCAGCGGCCCGGACAGGGGCAATCAGCCCCAGCATTTT
CASSGPDRGNQPQHF
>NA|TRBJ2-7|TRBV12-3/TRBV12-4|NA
TGTGCCAGCAAGGGGGGGCGGATGGAGCAGTACTTC
CASKGGRMEQYF
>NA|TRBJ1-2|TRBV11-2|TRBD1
TGTGCCAGCAGCTCGAACAGGGGTCCACGCTATGGCTACACCTTC
CASSSNRGPRYGYTF
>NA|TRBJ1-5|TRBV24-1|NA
TGTGCCACCAGTGAAGGACATCGCAATCAGCCCCAGCATTTT
CATSEGHRNQPQHF
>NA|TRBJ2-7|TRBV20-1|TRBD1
TGCAGTGCTTGGGACAGGGAGACGTACGAGCAGTACTTC
CSAWDRETYEQYF
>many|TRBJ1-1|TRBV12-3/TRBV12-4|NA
TGTGCCAGCAGTCCTAGACAGGCCCCCAACACTGAAGCTTTCTTT
CASSPRQAPNTEAFF
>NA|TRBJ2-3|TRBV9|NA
TGTGCCAGCAGCGTAAGCACTAGCACAGATACGCAGTATTTT
CASSVSTSTDTQYF
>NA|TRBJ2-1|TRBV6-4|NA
TGTGCCAGCAGTGACTCCGGGGGTAGGGACAATGAGCAGTTCTTC
CASSDSGGRDNEQFF